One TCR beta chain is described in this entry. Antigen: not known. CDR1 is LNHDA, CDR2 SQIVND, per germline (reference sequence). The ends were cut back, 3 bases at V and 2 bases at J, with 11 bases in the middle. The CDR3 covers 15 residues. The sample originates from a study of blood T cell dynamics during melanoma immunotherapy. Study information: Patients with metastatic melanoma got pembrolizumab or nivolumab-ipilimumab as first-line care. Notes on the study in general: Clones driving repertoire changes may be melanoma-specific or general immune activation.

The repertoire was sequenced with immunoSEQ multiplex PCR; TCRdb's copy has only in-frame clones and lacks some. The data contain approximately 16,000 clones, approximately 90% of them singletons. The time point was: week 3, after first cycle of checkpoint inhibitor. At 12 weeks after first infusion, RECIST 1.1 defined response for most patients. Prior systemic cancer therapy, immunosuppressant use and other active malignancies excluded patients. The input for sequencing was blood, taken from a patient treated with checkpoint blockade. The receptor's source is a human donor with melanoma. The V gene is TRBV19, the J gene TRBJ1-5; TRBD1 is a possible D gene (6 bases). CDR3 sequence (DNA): TGTGCCAGTAGTATGGGGGCAGGGGGCAATCAGCCCCAGCATTTT. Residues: CASSMGAGGNQPQHF.